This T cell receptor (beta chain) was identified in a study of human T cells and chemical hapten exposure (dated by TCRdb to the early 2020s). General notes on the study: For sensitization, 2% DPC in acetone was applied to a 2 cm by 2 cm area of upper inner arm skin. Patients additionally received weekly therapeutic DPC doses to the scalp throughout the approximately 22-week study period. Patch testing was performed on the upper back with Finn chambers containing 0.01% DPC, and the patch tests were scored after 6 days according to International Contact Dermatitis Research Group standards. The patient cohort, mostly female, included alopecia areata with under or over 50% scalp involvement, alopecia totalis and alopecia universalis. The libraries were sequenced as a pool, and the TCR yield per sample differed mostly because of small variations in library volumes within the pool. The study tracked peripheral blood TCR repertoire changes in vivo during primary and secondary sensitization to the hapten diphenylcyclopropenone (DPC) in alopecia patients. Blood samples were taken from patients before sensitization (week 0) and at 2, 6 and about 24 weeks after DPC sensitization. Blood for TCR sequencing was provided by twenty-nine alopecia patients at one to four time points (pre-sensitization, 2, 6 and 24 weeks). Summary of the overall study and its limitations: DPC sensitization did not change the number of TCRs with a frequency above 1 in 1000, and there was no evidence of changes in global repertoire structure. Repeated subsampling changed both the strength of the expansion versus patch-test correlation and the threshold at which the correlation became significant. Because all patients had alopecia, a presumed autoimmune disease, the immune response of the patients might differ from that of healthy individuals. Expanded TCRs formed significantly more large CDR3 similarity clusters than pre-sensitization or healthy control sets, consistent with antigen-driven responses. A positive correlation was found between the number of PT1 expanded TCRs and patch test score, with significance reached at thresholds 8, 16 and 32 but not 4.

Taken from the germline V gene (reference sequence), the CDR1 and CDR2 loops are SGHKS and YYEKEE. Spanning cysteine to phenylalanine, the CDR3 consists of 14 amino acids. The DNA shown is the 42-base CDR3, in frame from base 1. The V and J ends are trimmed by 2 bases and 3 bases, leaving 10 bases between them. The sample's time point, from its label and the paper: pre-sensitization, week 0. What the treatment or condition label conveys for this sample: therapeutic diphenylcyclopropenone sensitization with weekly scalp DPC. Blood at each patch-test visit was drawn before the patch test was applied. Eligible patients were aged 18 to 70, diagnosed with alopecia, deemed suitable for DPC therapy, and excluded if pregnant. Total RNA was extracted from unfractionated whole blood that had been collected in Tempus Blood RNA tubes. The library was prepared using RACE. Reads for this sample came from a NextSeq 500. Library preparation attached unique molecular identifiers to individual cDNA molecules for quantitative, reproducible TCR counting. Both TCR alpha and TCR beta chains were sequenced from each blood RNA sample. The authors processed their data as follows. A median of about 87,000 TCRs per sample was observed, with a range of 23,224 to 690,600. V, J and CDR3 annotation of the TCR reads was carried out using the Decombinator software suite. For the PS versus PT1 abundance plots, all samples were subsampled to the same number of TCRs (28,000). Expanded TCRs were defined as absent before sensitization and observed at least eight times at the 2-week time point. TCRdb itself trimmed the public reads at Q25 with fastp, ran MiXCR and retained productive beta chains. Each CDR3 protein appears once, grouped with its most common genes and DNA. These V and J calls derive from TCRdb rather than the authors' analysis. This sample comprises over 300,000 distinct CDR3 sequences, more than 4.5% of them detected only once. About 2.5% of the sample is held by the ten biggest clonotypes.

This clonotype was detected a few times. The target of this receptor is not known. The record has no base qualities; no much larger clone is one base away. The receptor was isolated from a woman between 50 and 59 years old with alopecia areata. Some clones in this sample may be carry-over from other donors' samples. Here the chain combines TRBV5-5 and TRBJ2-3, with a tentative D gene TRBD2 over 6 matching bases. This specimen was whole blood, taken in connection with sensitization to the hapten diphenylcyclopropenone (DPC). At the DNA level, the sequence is TGTGCCAGCAGCTTTTGGGGGGAGACAGATACGCAGTATTTT. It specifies CASSFWGETDTQYF. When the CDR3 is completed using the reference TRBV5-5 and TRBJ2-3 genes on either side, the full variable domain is DAGVTQSPTHLIKTRGQQVTLRCSPISGHKSVSWYQQVLGQGPQFIFQYYEKEERGRGNFPDRFSARQFPNYSSELNVNALLLGDSALYLCASSFWGETDTQYFGPGTRLTVL.